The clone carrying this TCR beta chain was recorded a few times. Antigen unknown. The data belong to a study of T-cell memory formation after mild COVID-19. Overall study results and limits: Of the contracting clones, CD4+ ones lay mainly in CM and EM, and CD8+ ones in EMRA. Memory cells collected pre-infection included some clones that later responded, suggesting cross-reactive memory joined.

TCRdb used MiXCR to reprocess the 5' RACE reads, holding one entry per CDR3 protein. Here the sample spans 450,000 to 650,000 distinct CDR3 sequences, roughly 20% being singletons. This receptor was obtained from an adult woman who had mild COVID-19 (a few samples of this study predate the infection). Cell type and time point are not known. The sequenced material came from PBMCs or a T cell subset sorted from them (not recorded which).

The CDR3 DNA reads as TGTGCCAGCAGCTTAACGCCGGGCACAGATACGCAGTATTTT. Translation gives CASSLTPGTDTQYF. The gene calls are TRBV7-3 and TRBJ2-3; no firm D call. The V end was cut by 0 bases, the J end by 1 base, with 5 bases between. Looked up from germline, CDR1 is SGHTA and CDR2 is FQGTGA. The CDR3 is 14 residues long.